The rows below give T cell receptor beta chains drawn from one sample of a study of blood T cell repertoires in COVID-19. The protocol was immunoSEQ multiplex PCR, while the TCRdb copy is restricted to in-frame clones and leaves out a portion. The sample records fewer than 250,000 clones, around 85% being singletons. Sequences were obtained from peripheral blood. The source of these receptors is a man aged 25 to 40 with acute or convalescent COVID-19. Each CDR3 is given with its conserved first and last residue. D genes are given only for firm matches. Only some rows state a clone size, as once, few, many or a class for expanded clones.

V gene	J gene	D gene	clone size	CDR3 DNA	CDR3 protein
TRBV4-1	TRBJ2-2	TRBD2	.	TGCGCCAGCAGCCAAGATCCCGGGGGGGGGAACACCGGGGAGCTGTTTTTT	CASSQDPGGGNTGELFF
TRBV9	TRBJ2-1	.	.	TGTGCCAGCAGCCCCGGCGGAGCAGAGCAGTTCTTC	CASSPGGAEQFF
TRBV30	TRBJ1-5	.	once	TGTGCCTGGAGTCGGTCAGGGCGACAGCCCCAGCATTTT	CAWSRSGRQPQHF
TRBV6-6	TRBJ2-7	TRBD2	.	TGTGCCAGCGCTAAGACGCCTACAGCGGGAGCTGATGAGCAGTACTTC	CASAKTPTAGADEQYF
TRBV28	TRBJ1-2	TRBD1	.	TGTGCCAGCAGGGCGGACAGGAACTATGGCTACACCTTC	CASRADRNYGYTF
TRBV19	TRBJ2-5	.	.	TGTGCCAGTAGTCCCTGGAGGGGGCGAGGGGAGACCCAGTACTTC	CASSPWRGRGETQYF
TRBV28	TRBJ2-1	TRBD2	.	TGTGCCAGCAGTTTAGGTACTAGCGGAGGGTACAATGAGCAGTTCTTC	CASSLGTSGGYNEQFF
TRBV11-2	TRBJ1-2	.	.	TGTGCCAGCAGTGCTCAGGGCTTCGGCTATGGCTACACCTTC	CASSAQGFGYGYTF
TRBV6-5	TRBJ2-2	.	.	TGTGCCAGCAGTAAATCCTATGACACCGGGGAGCTGTTTTTT	CASSKSYDTGELFF
TRBV6-5	TRBJ2-7	TRBD1	.	TGTGCCAGCTTACAGGGGGCATCCTACGAGCAGTACTTC	CASLQGASYEQYF
TRBV5-1	TRBJ2-5	TRBD1	.	TGCGCCAGCAGCCCGGGACAGGGGGGAGAGACCCAGTACTTC	CASSPGQGGETQYF
TRBV6-5	TRBJ2-1	TRBD1	.	TGTGCCAGCAGCCGAACAGGGGGCTACAATGAGCAGTTCTTC	CASSRTGGYNEQFF
TRBV29-1	TRBJ1-4	.	.	TGCAGCGTTGATGACGGGGGGAATGAAAAACTGTTTTTT	CSVDDGGNEKLFF
TRBV5-4	TRBJ1-1	.	.	TGTGCCAGCAGCTTGCACGGGGATACCACTGAAGCTTTCTTT	CASSLHGDTTEAFF
TRBV9	TRBJ1-3	TRBD1	.	TGTGCCAGCAGCGTAGCTACAGGGGTAAACACCATATATTTT	CASSVATGVNTIYF
TRBV30	TRBJ1-2	.	once	TGTGCCTGGGGAGAACAGTTTTACTATGGCTACACCTTC	CAWGEQFYYGYTF
TRBV4-1	TRBJ2-6	.	.	TGCGCCAGCAGCCCCATCGGCTCTGGGGCCAACGTCCTGACTTTC	CASSPIGSGANVLTF
TRBV2	TRBJ1-1	.	.	TGTGCCAGCATCCTGAGGGAACGCACTGAAGCTTTCTTT	CASILRERTEAFF
TRBV7-9	TRBJ2-5	TRBD2	.	TGTGCCAGCAGCGCTAGCGGGGGTTTCTCCGAGACCCAGTACTTC	CASSASGGFSETQYF
TRBV23-1	TRBJ1-1	TRBD1	.	TGCGCCAGCAGTCAATCGAAGAGGGACAGTAACTACACTGAAGCTTTCTTT	CASSQSKRDSNYTEAFF
TRBV9	TRBJ2-2	.	.	TGTGCCAGCAGCGTAGCTCAGGGGGGACTGAACACCGGGGAGCTGTTTTTT	CASSVAQGGLNTGELFF
TRBV30	TRBJ1-6	TRBD1	.	TGTGCCTGGAGTGGACAGGGGAGTTCACCCCTCCACTTT	CAWSGQGSSPLHF
TRBV10-3	TRBJ1-2	.	.	TGTGCCATCAGCCCCAAGGGGTTGGGCTACACCTTC	CAISPKGLGYTF
TRBV4-1	TRBJ1-4	TRBD1	.	TGCGCCAGCAGCCAATCGGAGGGGGCGCGTGGTGAAAAACTGTTTTTT	CASSQSEGARGEKLFF
TRBV7-8	TRBJ1-2	TRBD1	.	TGTGCCAGCAGCTTAACCTCGACGGGACAGGGAACAATCCATGGCTACACCTTC	CASSLTSTGQGTIHGYTF
TRBV11-1	TRBJ2-3	TRBD2	.	TGTGCCAGCAGCTTCAATAGCGGGGGGACCACAGATACGCAGTATTTT	CASSFNSGGTTDTQYF
TRBV7-9	TRBJ2-2	.	once	TGTGCCAGCAGCCAGGGGAGTACCGGGGAGCTGTTTTTT	CASSQGSTGELFF